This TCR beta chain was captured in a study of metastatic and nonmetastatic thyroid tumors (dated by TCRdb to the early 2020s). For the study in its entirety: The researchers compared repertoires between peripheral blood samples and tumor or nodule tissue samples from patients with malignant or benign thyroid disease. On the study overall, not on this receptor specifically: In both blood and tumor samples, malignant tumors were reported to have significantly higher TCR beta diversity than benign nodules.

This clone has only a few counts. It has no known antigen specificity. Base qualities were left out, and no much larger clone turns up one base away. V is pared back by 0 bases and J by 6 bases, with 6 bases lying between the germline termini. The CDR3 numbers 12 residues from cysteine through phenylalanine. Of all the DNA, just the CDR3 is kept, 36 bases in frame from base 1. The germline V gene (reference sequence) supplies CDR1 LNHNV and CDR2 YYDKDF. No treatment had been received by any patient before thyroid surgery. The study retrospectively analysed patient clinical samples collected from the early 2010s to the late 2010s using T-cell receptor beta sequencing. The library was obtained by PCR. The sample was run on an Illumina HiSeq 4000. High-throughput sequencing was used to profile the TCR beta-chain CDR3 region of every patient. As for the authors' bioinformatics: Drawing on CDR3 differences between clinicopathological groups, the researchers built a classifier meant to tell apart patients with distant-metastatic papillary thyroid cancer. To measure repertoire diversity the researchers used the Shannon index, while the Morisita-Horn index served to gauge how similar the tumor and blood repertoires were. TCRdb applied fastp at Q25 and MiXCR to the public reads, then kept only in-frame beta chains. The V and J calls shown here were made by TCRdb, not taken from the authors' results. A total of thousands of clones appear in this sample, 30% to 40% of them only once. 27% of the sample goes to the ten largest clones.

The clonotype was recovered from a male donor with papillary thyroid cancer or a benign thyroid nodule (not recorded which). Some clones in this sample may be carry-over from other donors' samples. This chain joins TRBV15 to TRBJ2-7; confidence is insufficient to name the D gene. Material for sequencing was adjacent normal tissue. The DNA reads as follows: TGTGCCACCAGCAGAGATGAGACCGAGCAGTACTTC. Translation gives CATSRDETEQYF.